A single sample gave rise to the 17 T cell receptor beta chains below, sequenced in a study of T cell repertoires in cytomegalovirus infection. Via MiXCR, TCRdb re-called the reads, giving one row per CDR3 protein. The data contain 490,000 or so distinct CDR3 sequences, 11% of them singletons. The sample comprised PBMCs. The receptors stem from a human donor in good health (CMV status not recorded). Some clones in this sample may be carry-over from other donors' samples.

Concerning this clonotype: The junction shows a germline mismatch at one end, possibly a read error. V gene TRBV5-4 combines with J gene TRBJ2-1; TRBD2 aligns across 12 bases. The CDR3 extends over 17 amino acids. The germline V gene has CDR1 SGHNT and CDR2 YYREEE (reference sequence). The CDR3 spells CASSPSGGALSYSEQFF. The CDR3 DNA follows: TGTGCCAGCAGCCCTAGCGGGGGGGCCCTCTCCTACAGTGAGCAGTTCTTC. Together with reference TRBV5-4 and TRBJ2-1, the CDR3 gives the full variable domain: ETGVTQSPTHLIKTRGQQVTLRCSSQSGHNTVSWYQQALGQGPQFIFQYYREEENGRGNFPPRFSGLQFPNYSSELNVNALELDDSALYLCASSPSGGALSYSEQFFGPGTRLTVL.

In its sample, this clonotype was seen many times. The genes are TRBV20-1 and TRBJ1-1, with D perhaps TRBD1 (5 bases). With 3 bases removed from V and 3 bases from J, the gap between germline ends came to 20 bases. The germline V gene has CDR1 DFQATT and CDR2 SNEGSKA (reference sequence). The CDR3 covers 16 residues. Here the CDR3 DNA reads TGCAGTGCTAGTGGAAGGGACCTGGGTTTGGACACTGAAGCTTTCTTT. This gives the protein CSASGRDLGLDTEAFF.

This clonotype showed up just a few times. A read error may explain this, as a much larger clone is one base away. The chain combines TRBV6-2 or TRBV6-3 with TRBJ1-5; D gene unclear. Trimming removed 0 bases at V and 0 bases at J, with 9 bases between. The CDR3 sequence is 16 residues long. Germline CDR1 and CDR2: MNHEY and SVGEGT. The CDR3 reads CASSYSDWPSNQPQHF. In nucleotides, the CDR3 is TGTGCCAGCAGTTACTCCGACTGGCCTAGCAATCAGCCCCAGCATTTT.

This clonotype was recorded at least ten times. V gene TRBV29-1 combines with J gene TRBJ1-2; 10 positions agree with TRBD1. The J segment lost 3 bases and the V segment lost 6 bases, leaving 1 base of the junction unmatched. The CDR3 extends over 12 amino acids. CDR1 is SQVTM, CDR2 ANQGSEA, per germline. The CDR3 DNA reads as TGCAGCGTGGGGACAGGGGACTATGGCTACACCTTC. Translated, it gives CSVGTGDYGYTF.

This clonotype was seen many times. V usage is TRBV11-1 and J usage is TRBJ2-1; 8 nucleotides line up with TRBD2. V lost 4 bases to trimming and J lost 0 bases; unmatched junction nucleotides: 8. This CDR3 region has 17 residues. Germline V gene sequence: CDR1 SGHAT, CDR2 FQDESV (reference sequence). CDR3 region: CASSSMTSANSYNEQFF. As DNA, the CDR3 is TGTGCCAGCAGCTCCATGACTAGCGCTAACTCCTACAATGAGCAGTTCTTC.

As to this clonotype: The CDR3 carries no conserved terminal phenylalanine or tryptophan, so it likely arises from a read error. The V and J genes are TRBV10-3 and TRBJ2-2; 8 bases match TRBD1. Germline values: CDR1 ENHRY, CDR2 SYGVKD. The CDR3 runs to 15 residues. Trimming removed 0 bases from V and 12 bases from J; junction bases left unmatched: 9. CDR3 in amino acids: CAISESGQGMEKLFL. CDR3 sequence (DNA): TGTGCCATCAGTGAGTCAGGACAGGGAATGGAAAAGCTGTTTTTG.

This clonotype was counted ten times or more. V and J are TRBV28 and TRBJ2-7; no firm D call. Trimming shortened V by 5 bases and J by 5 bases, and 16 bases separated the two germline ends. The germline V gene has CDR1 MDHEN and CDR2 SYDVKM. The CDR3 covers 14 residues. The CDR3 sequence: CASSTQHLRNEQYF. CDR3 nucleotides: TGTGCCAGCAGTACCCAACATCTTCGGAACGAGCAGTACTTC.

This clonotype has at least ten counts. The chain joins TRBV11-2 to TRBJ2-5; D unclear. V shed 0 bases and J shed 10 bases, with 18 bases lying between them. The CDR3 runs to 15 residues. Per the germline V gene, CDR1 is SGHAT and CDR2 is FQNNGV. The CDR3 loop reads CASSLDQSPRMDQYF. The CDR3, as DNA: TGTGCCAGCAGCTTAGATCAGTCACCCCGGATGGACCAGTACTTC.

The rearrangement links TRBV6-5 to TRBJ2-1; perhaps TRBD1 as D (6 bases). V lost 4 bases to trimming and J lost 5 bases, with 21 bases between them. The germline gives CDR1 MNHEY, CDR2 SVGAGI. This CDR3 comprises 17 residues. The CDR3 nucleotides are TGTGCCAGCAGTTCGCTCGGGACACCATACGGTAACAATGAGCAGTTCTTC. Protein product: CASSSLGTPYGNNEQFF.

CDR3 region: CSAGRGSSYNEQFF. The CDR3 region has the DNA TGCAGTGCCGGCCGCGGGAGCTCCTACAATGAGCAGTTCTTC. This sequence joins TRBV20-1 and TRBJ2-1; 7 bases map to TRBD2. CDR1 is DFQATT and CDR2 is SNEGSKA in the germline V gene (reference sequence). This CDR3 is 14 amino acids long. V was pared by 6 bases and J by 0 bases, with 5 bases of the junction left unmatched.

A single count supports this clonotype. Given a much more abundant clone one base away, this may be a read error. CDR3 residues: CASNQGPGGAGELFF. As DNA, the CDR3 is TGCGCCAGCAACCAAGGCCCCGGGGGCGCCGGGGAGCTGTTTTTT. The chain has TRBV5-1 and TRBJ2-2; D assignment may be TRBD1 or TRBD2 (6 bases each). V gave up 6 bases and J gave up 6 bases, with 18 bases separating them. Germline loops: CDR1 SGHRS, CDR2 YFSETQ. The CDR3 loop spans 15 amino acids.

This chain connects TRBV6-5 to TRBJ2-4, with D possibly matching TRBD2 (6 bases). V was cut by 6 bases and J by 1 base, with 13 bases left in between. There are 15 residues in the CDR3. Germline lookup yields CDR1 MNHEY and CDR2 SVGAGI. The CDR3 nucleotides read TGTGCCAGCAGGTCGGGGGTGGCTGCCAAAAACATTCAGTACTTC. This gives the protein CASRSGVAAKNIQYF.

V is TRBV9 and J is TRBJ1-2; D ambiguous. The germline CDR1 and CDR2 sequences are SGDLS and YYNGEE. V lost 0 bases to trimming and J lost 0 bases, with 6 bases between them. This CDR3 has 14 amino acids. CDR3 sequence (DNA): TGTGCCAGCAGCGTAGGGGATACTAACTATGGCTACACCTTC. This encodes CASSVGDTNYGYTF.

This clonotype came up many times. This chain links TRBV14 with TRBJ1-2, with D unresolved. CDR1 is SGHDN and CDR2 is FVKESK in the germline V gene. V lost 5 bases and J lost 5, with 12 bases in between. This CDR3 is 13 amino acids long. CDR3 residues: CASSYGREYGYTF. For the CDR3, the DNA is TGTGCCAGCAGCTATGGGAGGGAGTATGGCTACACCTTC.

The chain uses TRBV6-1 and TRBJ1-1, with D hard to call. The CDR3 totals 15 residues. The V and J ends lost 7 bases and 3 bases respectively, with 18 bases between them. CDR1 and CDR2 (germline): MNHNS, SASEGT. The CDR3 DNA sequence: TGTGCCAGCAACCCTACCGACATTTCACACACTGAAGCTTTCTTT. This encodes CASNPTDISHTEAFF.

This clonotype was observed many times. V is TRBV7-9 and J is TRBJ2-7, with D perhaps TRBD1 or TRBD2 (7 bases each). V lost 6 bases, J lost 0 bases, and 18 bases lay in between. Germline V gene sequence: CDR1 SEHNR, CDR2 FQNEAQ (reference sequence). The CDR3 runs to 16 residues. CDR3 amino acids: CASSSVGRGGSYEQYF. The CDR3 DNA reads TGTGCCAGCAGTTCGGTCGGCAGGGGGGGCTCCTACGAGCAGTACTTC.

In this sample, this clonotype turned up many times. The V gene is TRBV7-2, the J gene TRBJ1-2; TRBD1 agrees at 11 bases. The CDR3 totals 14 residues. Losses at the gene ends were 3 bases for V and 8 bases for J; bases not matched to a gene: 5. CDR1 SGHTA and CDR2 FQGNSA come from the germline V gene. CDR3 nucleotide sequence: TGTGCCAGCAGCTTCGGACAGGGGGCGGGAGGCTACACCTTC. It is translated as CASSFGQGAGGYTF.